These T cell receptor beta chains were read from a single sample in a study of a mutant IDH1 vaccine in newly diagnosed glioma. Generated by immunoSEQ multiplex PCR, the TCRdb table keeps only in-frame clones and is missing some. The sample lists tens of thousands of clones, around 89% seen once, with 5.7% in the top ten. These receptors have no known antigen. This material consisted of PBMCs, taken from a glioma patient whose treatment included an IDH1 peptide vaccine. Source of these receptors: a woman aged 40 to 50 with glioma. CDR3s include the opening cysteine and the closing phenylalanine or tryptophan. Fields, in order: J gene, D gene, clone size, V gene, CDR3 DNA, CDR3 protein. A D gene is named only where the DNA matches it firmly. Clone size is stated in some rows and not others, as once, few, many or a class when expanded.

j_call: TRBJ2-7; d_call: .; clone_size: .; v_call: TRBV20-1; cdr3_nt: TGCAGTGCTAGACAAGCTTACGAGCAGTACTTC; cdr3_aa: CSARQAYEQYF
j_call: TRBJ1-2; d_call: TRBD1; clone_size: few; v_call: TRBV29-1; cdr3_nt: TGCAGCGCCCTGGGACAGCAGGGTGGCTACACCTTC; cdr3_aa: CSALGQQGGYTF
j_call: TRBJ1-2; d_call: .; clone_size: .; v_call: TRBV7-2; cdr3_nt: TGTGCCAGCAGGGCGACAGCTTCCGCGGGCTATGGCTACACCTTC; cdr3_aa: CASRATASAGYGYTF
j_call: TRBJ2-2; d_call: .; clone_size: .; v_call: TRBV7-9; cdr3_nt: TGTGCCAGCATGAGTGGTTTGACCGGGGAGCTGTTTTTT; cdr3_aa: CASMSGLTGELFF
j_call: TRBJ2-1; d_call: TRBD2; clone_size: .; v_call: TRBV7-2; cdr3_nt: TGTGCCAGCAGCTCCCAATCGGGCGGGAGGACCAATGAGCAGTTCTTC; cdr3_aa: CASSSQSGGRTNEQFF
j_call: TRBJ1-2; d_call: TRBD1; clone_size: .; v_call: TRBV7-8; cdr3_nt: TGTGCCAGCAGCACCCTAAACACCGGGACAGGACATGGCTACACCTTC; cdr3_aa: CASSTLNTGTGHGYTF
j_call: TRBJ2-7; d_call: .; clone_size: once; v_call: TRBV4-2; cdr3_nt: TGTGCCAGCAGCCAAGAGGGCCAGGCCCCCTACGAGCAGTACTTC; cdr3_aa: CASSQEGQAPYEQYF
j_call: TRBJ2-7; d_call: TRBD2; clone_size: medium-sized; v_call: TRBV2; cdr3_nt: TGTGCCAGCAGTGGGGGGGGTCCCTACGAGCAGTACTTC; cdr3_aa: CASSGGGPYEQYF
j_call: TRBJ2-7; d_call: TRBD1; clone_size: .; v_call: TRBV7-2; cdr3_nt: TGTGCCAGCAGCCTTCAGGGACAGGGAACCTACGAGCAGTACTTC; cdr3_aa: CASSLQGQGTYEQYF
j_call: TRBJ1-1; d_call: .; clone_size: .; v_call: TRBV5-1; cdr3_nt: TGCGCCAGCAGCCCGTATCGGGGGTCGGGCACTGAAGCTTTCTTT; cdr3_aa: CASSPYRGSGTEAFF
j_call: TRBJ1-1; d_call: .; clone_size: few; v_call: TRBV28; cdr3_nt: TGTGCCAGCAGTCATTCCTCGGTGAACACTGAAGCTTTCTTT; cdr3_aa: CASSHSSVNTEAFF
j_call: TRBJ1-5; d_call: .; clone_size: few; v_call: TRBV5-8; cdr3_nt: .; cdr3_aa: CASSFWRGTSNQPQHF
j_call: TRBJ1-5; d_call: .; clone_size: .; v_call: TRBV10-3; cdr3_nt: TGTGCCATCAGTGAGTCTTCTCAGGGGAGCAACTCCAATCAGCCCCAGCATTTT; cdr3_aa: CAISESSQGSNSNQPQHF
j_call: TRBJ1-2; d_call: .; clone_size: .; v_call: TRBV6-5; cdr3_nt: TGTGCCAGCGGGGGAGATTACGGCTACACCTTC; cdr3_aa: CASGGDYGYTF
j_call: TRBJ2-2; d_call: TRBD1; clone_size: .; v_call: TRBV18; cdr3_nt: TGTGCCAGCTCACCGAGACAGGGGGTCGACACCGGGGAGCTGTTTTTT; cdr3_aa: CASSPRQGVDTGELFF
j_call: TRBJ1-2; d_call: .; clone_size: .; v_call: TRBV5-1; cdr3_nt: TGCGCCAGCAGCTTGGTCGACGGTAAAAACTATGGCTACACCTTC; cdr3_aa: CASSLVDGKNYGYTF
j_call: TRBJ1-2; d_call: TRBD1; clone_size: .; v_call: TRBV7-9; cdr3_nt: TGTGCCAGCAGCTTTGACAGGGATGGCTACACCTTC; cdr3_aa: CASSFDRDGYTF
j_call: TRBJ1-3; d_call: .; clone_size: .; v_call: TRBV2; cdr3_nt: TGTGCCAGCAGTGACAACTCTGGAAACACCATATATTTT; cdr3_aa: CASSDNSGNTIYF
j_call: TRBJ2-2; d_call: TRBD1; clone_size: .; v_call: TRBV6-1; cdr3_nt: TGTGCCAGCAGACTGACAGGGCGGACCGGGGAGCTGTTTTTT; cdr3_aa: CASRLTGRTGELFF
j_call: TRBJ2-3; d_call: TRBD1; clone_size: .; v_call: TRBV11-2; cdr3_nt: TGTGCCAGCAGCAACCGACAGGGTAACACAGATACGCAGTATTTT; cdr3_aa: CASSNRQGNTDTQYF
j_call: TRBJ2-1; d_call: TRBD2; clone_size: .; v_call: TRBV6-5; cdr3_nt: TGTGCCAGCAGCCACGGGACTAGCGGGGTCAATGAGCAGTTCTTC; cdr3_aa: CASSHGTSGVNEQFF
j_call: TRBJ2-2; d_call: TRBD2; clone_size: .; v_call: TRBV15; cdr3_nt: TGTGCCACCAGCAGAGATCGGCTAGCGGGAGGAGCCGGGGAGCTGTTTTTT; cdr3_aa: CATSRDRLAGGAGELFF
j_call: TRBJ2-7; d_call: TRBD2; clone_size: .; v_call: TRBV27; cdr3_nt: TGTGCCAGCAGTTTATCGGGGGGGGTCCCTCCCTACGAGCAGTACTTC; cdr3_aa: CASSLSGGVPPYEQYF
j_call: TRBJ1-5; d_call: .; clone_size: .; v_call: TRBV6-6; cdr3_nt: TGTGCCAGCAGTTACTCCCTTCGTCAGCCCCAGCATTTT; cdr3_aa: CASSYSLRQPQHF
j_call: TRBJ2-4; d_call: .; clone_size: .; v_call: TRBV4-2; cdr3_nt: TGTGCCAGCAGCCCCCAGGGGTTTATAGCCAAAAACATTCAGTACTTC; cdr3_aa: CASSPQGFIAKNIQYF
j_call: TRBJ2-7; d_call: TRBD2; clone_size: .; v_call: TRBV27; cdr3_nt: TGTGCCAGCAGTTTTCAGTGGCGAGCGGGGGGGCCAAGTCACTCCTACGAGCAGTACTTC; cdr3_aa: CASSFQWRAGGPSHSYEQYF
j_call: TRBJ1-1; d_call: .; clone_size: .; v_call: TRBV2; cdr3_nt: TGTGCCAGCAGTGTAAGACAGGACCTGGTTATCACTGAAGCTTTCTTT; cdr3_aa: CASSVRQDLVITEAFF
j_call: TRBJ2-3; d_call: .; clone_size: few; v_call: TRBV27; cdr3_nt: TGTGCCAGCAGTTTCCAAGGGCTCAAGGGTACGCAGTATTTT; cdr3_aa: CASSFQGLKGTQYF
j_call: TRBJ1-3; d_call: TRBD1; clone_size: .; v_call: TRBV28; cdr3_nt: TGTGCCAGCAGTTTCAGGGGGCCCCGGCGCTCTGGAAACACCATATATTTT; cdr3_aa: CASSFRGPRRSGNTIYF
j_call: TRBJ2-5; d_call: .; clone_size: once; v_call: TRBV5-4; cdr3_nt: TGTGCCAGCAGCTTGGGCCGGACACAAGAGACCCAGTACTTC; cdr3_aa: CASSLGRTQETQYF
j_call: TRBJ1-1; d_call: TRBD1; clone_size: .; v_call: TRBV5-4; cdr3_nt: TGTGCCAGCAGCCCCGGGACAGGGGCTCTCATGAACACTGAAGCTTTCTTT; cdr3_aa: CASSPGTGALMNTEAFF